These 23 T cell receptor beta chains were all obtained from the same sample, sequenced in a study of CD8 T cells in Susac syndrome (dated by TCRdb to the late 2010s). Receptor amplification or capture employed the immunoSEQ multiplex PCR assay. RNA was extracted with the RNeasy kit and about 0.5 to 1 ug was reverse transcribed using random hexamers. TCRdb cleaned the public reads at Q25 with fastp, built clones with MiXCR and kept in-frame beta chains. Rows are unified per CDR3 protein, each entry keeping the most common DNA and genes. In this sample the table shows 210,000 or so distinct CDR3 sequences, 80% to 95% of which occur a single time. The ten largest clones capture roughly 0.15% of the sample. Sample: CD8+ T cells from PBMCs. The source of these receptors is a human donor with multiple sclerosis.

V gene TRBV9 combines with J gene TRBJ1-2; TRBD1 matches at 9 bases. This CDR3 has 15 residues. V lost 4 bases and J lost 5; bases outside the gene matches: 9. Germline CDR1 reads SGDLS; CDR2 reads YYNGEE. The CDR3, as DNA: TGTGCCAGCAGCCCCCAGGGACAGGGAGGGTATGGCTACACCTTC. It yields the protein CASSPQGQGGYGYTF.

The DNA of the CDR3 is TGCAGTGCGATTCCTTCTGGACAGCCCGTGTATGGCTACACCTTC. This gives the protein CSAIPSGQPVYGYTF. V is TRBV20-1 and J is TRBJ1-2; D possibly corresponds to TRBD1 (6 bases). This CDR3 is built from 15 residues. The V gene lost 6 bases and the J gene lost 5 bases, with 22 bases spanning the gap. Germline-derived CDR1 and CDR2 are DFQATT and SNEGSKA (reference sequence).

The genes are TRBV20-1 and TRBJ2-2; 10 nucleotides line up with TRBD1. The trim removed 0 bases at V and 0 bases at J, leaving 4 bases unmatched. Germline V CDR1 and CDR2: DFQATT, SNEGSKA (reference sequence). The CDR3 loop spans 17 amino acids. The CDR3 DNA follows: TGCAGTGCTAGAGACGGGACAGGGGATTCGAACACCGGGGAGCTGTTTTTT. It specifies CSARDGTGDSNTGELFF.

This chain uses TRBV2 with TRBJ1-2; no reliable D call. CDR1 is SNHLY, CDR2 FYNNEI, per germline. This CDR3 region has 11 residues. Trimming cost V 7 bases and J 10 bases, with 13 bases left between them. The CDR3 region has the DNA TGTGCCAGCATATTTGGACGCAACTACACCTTC. Translated, it gives CASIFGRNYTF.

CDR3 DNA: TGTGCCAGCAGGATCGGGGGATCGGCGGGAAACACCATATATTTT. Encoded protein: CASRIGGSAGNTIYF. J is TRBJ1-3 and V is TRBV12-3 or TRBV12-4, with D possibly matching TRBD1 (5 bases). CDR3 length: 15 amino acids. Trimming cost V 6 bases and J 4 bases, with 16 bases left between them.

The V call is TRBV20-1, the J call TRBJ2-7; no firm D call. The CDR3 extends over 13 amino acids. V lost 3 bases and J 0 bases, leaving 9 bases between the germline ends. Germline values: CDR1 DFQATT, CDR2 SNEGSKA (reference sequence). This chain's CDR3 is CSASSSFSYEQYF. Written as DNA, the CDR3 is TGCAGTGCTAGCAGCAGCTTCTCCTACGAGCAGTACTTC.

The chain combines TRBV20-1 with TRBJ2-7, with 8 bases identical to TRBD1. CDR3 length: 13 residues. J gave up 5 bases and V 5 bases, and 8 bases lay outside the gene matches. CDR1 is DFQATT, CDR2 SNEGSKA, per germline (reference sequence). The CDR3 spells CSAGRGLINEQYF. The CDR3 bases are TGCAGTGCTGGCAGGGGGCTAATCAACGAGCAGTACTTC.

The chain combines TRBV27 with TRBJ1-1, with D possibly TRBD1 on 5 matching bases. V dropped 4 bases and J dropped 13 bases, with 22 bases sitting between them. The V gene's germline CDR1 is MNHEY and CDR2 SMNVEV (reference sequence). The CDR3 contains 14 residues. The CDR3 DNA reads TGTGCCAGCAGTTCGGAGGGGTTGTGGGGTGAGGTTTTCTTT. The encoded protein is CASSSEGLWGEVFF.

This sequence joins TRBV12-3 or TRBV12-4 and TRBJ1-1; D uncertain. CDR3 length: 13 residues. V lost 7 bases and J 4 bases, leaving 13 bases between the germline ends. Here the CDR3 DNA reads TGTGCCAGCATTCCGGACTGGGGCACTGAAGCTTTCTTT. This codes for CASIPDWGTEAFF.

DNA of the CDR3: TGCGCCAGCAGCCAACAGGGGGCGGTTGGAGCAACTAATGAAAAACTGTTTTTT. This codes for CASSQQGAVGATNEKLFF. The V call is TRBV4-1, the J call TRBJ1-4, with 8 bases aligning to TRBD1. The CDR3 spans 18 residues. In germline, CDR1 is MGHRA, CDR2 YSYEKL. V was pared by 2 bases and J by 0 bases, with 8 bases of the junction left unmatched.

The V call is TRBV15, the J call TRBJ2-7; TRBD1 matches 7 bases. Germline V gives CDR1 LNHNV, CDR2 YYDKDF (reference sequence). The CDR3 has 16 residues. V shed 0 bases and J 7 bases; nucleotides not matched to a gene: 12. In DNA form, the CDR3 reads TGTGCCACCAGCAGAGATGAGGGATGGACAGGCCATGAGCAGTACTTC. It codes for CATSRDEGWTGHEQYF.

The rearrangement links TRBV7-9 to TRBJ2-3, with TRBD2 as a possible D gene (5 bases). With 8 bases removed from V and 1 base from J, the gap between germline ends came to 13 bases. The CDR3 has 14 residues. Germline V lookup: CDR1 SEHNR, CDR2 FQNEAQ (reference sequence). The CDR3 nucleotides read TGTGCCAGCCGTCCGGCGGGCCGCACAGATACGCAGTATTTT. This sequence encodes CASRPAGRTDTQYF.

The CDR3 here is CASRVSGGEAYEQYF. In nucleotides, the CDR3 is TGTGCCAGCAGGGTTAGCGGGGGGGAGGCCTACGAGCAGTACTTC. The V gene is TRBV12-3 or TRBV12-4, the J gene TRBJ2-7; 11 bases agree with TRBD2. The CDR3 is 15 residues long. Trimming cost V 6 bases and J 2 bases; bases outside gene matches: 6.

V and J are TRBV6-5 and TRBJ2-2, with 8 bases identical to TRBD1. The germline V gene has CDR1 MNHEY and CDR2 SVGAGI. V trimming: 2 bases; J trimming: 5 bases; junction bases outside the gene matches: 4. The CDR3 runs 15 residues. CDR3 sequence reads: CASSYARTGTGELFF. CDR3 sequence (DNA): TGTGCCAGCAGTTACGCACGGACAGGGACCGGGGAGCTGTTTTTT.

The chain recombines TRBV12-3 or TRBV12-4 with TRBJ2-5; D remains unclear. V was trimmed by 4 bases and J by 5 bases, leaving 8 bases between them. This CDR3 contains 12 residues. Here the CDR3 reads CASSWPRETQYF. CDR3 bases: TGTGCCAGCAGTTGGCCGCGGGAGACCCAGTACTTC.

The V and J genes are TRBV6-5 and TRBJ2-1; a weak D match, TRBD2 (6 bases). Per germline, CDR1 MNHEY and CDR2 SVGAGI. The CDR3 spans 19 residues. Trimming pared 1 base from V and 0 bases from J, leaving 19 bases between. The CDR3 DNA follows: TGTGCCAGCAGTTACTTCCCGGAGGGTAGCATGAGCTCCTACAATGAGCAGTTCTTC. Protein sequence: CASSYFPEGSMSSYNEQFF.

This chain connects TRBV5-4 to TRBJ2-3, with unresolved D. V gave up 1 base and J gave up 0 bases, with 9 bases separating them. The CDR3 is 15 amino acids. Germline V lookup: CDR1 SGHNT, CDR2 YYREEE (reference sequence). CDR3 sequence: CASSLPGVSTDTQYF. The CDR3 nucleotides are TGTGCCAGCAGCTTGCCCGGTGTGAGCACAGATACGCAGTATTTT.

The chain links TRBV27 to TRBJ1-3; possibly TRBD1 for D (6 bases). The germline V gene has CDR1 MNHEY and CDR2 SMNVEV (reference sequence). This CDR3 has 15 amino acids. V dropped 6 bases and J dropped 0 bases, with 12 bases sitting between them. The CDR3 DNA reads as TGTGCCAGCAGGGGGGCCGAGGGCTCTGGAAACACCATATATTTT. Translation gives CASRGAEGSGNTIYF.

The genes are TRBV10-3 and TRBJ1-5; D is unclear. Trimming took off 3 bases at V and 3 bases at J, with 6 bases between the two ends. Germline V gives CDR1 ENHRY, CDR2 SYGVKD. This CDR3 spans 13 amino acids. The CDR3 protein is CAISDLPNQPQHF. The CDR3 DNA follows: TGTGCCATCAGTGACCTCCCCAATCAGCCCCAGCATTTT.

The chain joins TRBV6-5 to TRBJ1-5, with no clear D. V was cut by 2 bases and J by 5 bases, with 22 bases left in between. CDR1 and CDR2 (germline): MNHEY, SVGAGI. This CDR3 spans 18 amino acids. The CDR3 region is CASSYPDSEGVIDQPQHF. Written as DNA, the CDR3 is TGTGCCAGCAGTTACCCCGATAGCGAGGGTGTCATTGATCAGCCCCAGCATTTT.

This sequence joins TRBV7-9 and TRBJ2-5; a weak D match, TRBD1 (6 bases). This CDR3 comprises 17 residues. CDR1 and CDR2 (germline): SEHNR, FQNEAQ (reference sequence). Trimming took 3 bases from V and 0 from J, leaving 17 bases between them. This CDR3 reads CASSFSAPSGDQETQYF. In DNA, the CDR3 is TGTGCCAGCAGCTTTTCAGCGCCATCAGGGGACCAAGAGACCCAGTACTTC.

V is TRBV12-5 and J is TRBJ1-6; weak D call: TRBD1 (6 bases). From germline, CDR1 is LGHNT and CDR2 FRNRAP. Deletions cut 5 bases from V and 7 bases from J, with 15 bases between. CDR3 length equals 15 residues. CDR3 nucleotides: TGTGCTAGTGGTGCACAGACAGGCGCCAATTCACCCCTCCACTTT. It yields the protein CASGAQTGANSPLHF. The variable domain in full, completed from reference TRBV12-5 and TRBJ1-6, reads DARVTQTPRHKVTEMGQEVTMRCQPILGHNTVFWYRQTMMQGLELLAYFRNRAPLDDSGMPKDRFSAEMPDATLATLKIQPSEPRDSAVYFCASGAQTGANSPLHFGNGTRLTVT.

CDR3 nucleotide sequence: TGTGCCAGCAGCGTCGGACTAGCGGGAGTATACGAGCAGTACTTC. Translating it yields CASSVGLAGVYEQYF. The rearrangement uses TRBV9 and TRBJ2-7, with 13 nucleotides matching TRBD2. V was pared by 2 bases and J by 4 bases, with 3 bases of the junction left unmatched. The V gene's germline CDR1 is SGDLS and CDR2 YYNGEE. The CDR3 has 15 residues.